This is a list of T cell receptor beta chains from one sample in a study of a mutant IDH1 vaccine in newly diagnosed glioma. These receptors' antigens are unknown. The repertoire was sequenced with immunoSEQ multiplex PCR; TCRdb's copy has only in-frame clones and lacks some. The sample includes about 51,000 clones, roughly 73% seen only once; the top ten take around 1.8%. The source material was PBMCs, sampled from a glioma patient whose treatment included an IDH1 peptide vaccine. These receptors were taken from a woman in her forties with glioma. CDR3s include the opening cysteine and the closing phenylalanine or tryptophan. D genes are given only for firm matches. A row's size may be missing; if present it is once, few, many or a size class.

>-|-|TRBV14|TRBJ2-1
TGTGCCAGCAGCCAGTCGGGATTTATCCTACCCCAGTTCTTC
CASSQSGFILPQFF
>-|TRBD1|TRBV5-1|TRBJ2-7
TGCGCCAGCAGCTGGGGGACAGGGGGTACCTACGAGCAGTACTTC
CASSWGTGGTYEQYF
>once|-|TRBV6-1|TRBJ1-5
TGTGCCAGCAGTGAACAGCCTTACAATCAGCCCCAGCATTTT
CASSEQPYNQPQHF
>-|-|TRBV7-2|TRBJ1-4
TGTGCCAGCAGCCTCCTCGGGCGAGAAAAACTGTTTTTT
CASSLLGREKLFF
>-|TRBD1|TRBV5-5|TRBJ1-1
TGTGCCAGCAGCTTGGTCCAGGGGGTAATGAACACTGAAGCTTTCTTT
CASSLVQGVMNTEAFF
>few|-|TRBV29-1|TRBJ1-1
TGCAGCGCCGGCTGGCGGGACACTGAAGCTTTCTTT
CSAGWRDTEAFF
>-|-|TRBV5-8|TRBJ2-1
TGTGCCAGCAGCTTATGGACTGTCTACAATGAGCAGTTCTTC
CASSLWTVYNEQFF
>once|-|TRBV30|TRBJ1-2
TGTGCCTGGAGTGTCCGGCAGGGGTTAGGCTACACCTTC
CAWSVRQGLGYTF
>-|TRBD1|TRBV2|TRBJ1-2
TGTGCCAGTCGAACCGGGACAGGGGCTAACTATGGCTACACCTTC
CASRTGTGANYGYTF
>-|TRBD1|TRBV12-5|TRBJ1-4
TGTGCTAGTGGTACCCACAGGGGAATAAATGAAAAACTGTTTTTT
CASGTHRGINEKLFF
>-|-|TRBV25-1|TRBJ2-2
TGTGCCAGCAGTGTACGGGGCCGGGAGCTGTTTTTT
CASSVRGRELFF
>-|-|TRBV13|TRBJ2-1
TGTGCCAGCGGACGGGCATTGGGCGAGCAGTTCTTC
CASGRALGEQFF
>-|-|TRBV7-2|TRBJ1-2
TGTGCCAGCAGCTTACTGGGGAGCTATGGCTACACCTTC
CASSLLGSYGYTF
>-|-|TRBV10-2|TRBJ2-7
TGCGCCACCAGACCCGGGGACGGGTACGAGCAGTACTTC
CATRPGDGYEQYF
>-|-|TRBV27|TRBJ2-5
TGTGCCAGCAGTTTAGCGGGACAGAGGGGGGAGACCCAGTACTTC
CASSLAGQRGETQYF
>-|-|TRBV7-3|TRBJ2-2
TGTGCCAGCAGCCCCCCCGGCCCGATTTCCGGGGAGCTGTTTTTT
CASSPPGPISGELFF
>-|-|TRBV15|TRBJ1-5
TGTGCCACCAGCAGGGTGGGCAGAGGCCGTCGGGGGCCCCAGCATTTT
CATSRVGRGRRGPQHF
>-|-|TRBV2|TRBJ2-3
TGTGCCAGCAGTGAAGTTATAGATACGCAGTATTTT
CASSEVIDTQYF
>few|TRBD1|TRBV25-1|TRBJ1-2
TGTGCCAGCAGTGACGGGACAGGGGAGGGAGCGGGAGGCTACACCTTC
CASSDGTGEGAGGYTF
>-|-|TRBV27|TRBJ2-2
TGTGCCAGCGGGAGAACCGGGACAACGAACACCGGGGAGCTGTTTTTT
CASGRTGTTNTGELFF
>-|TRBD2|TRBV5-1|TRBJ2-1
TGCGCCAGCAGCTTGACTGTAGCGGGGGGATACAATGAGCAGTTCTTC
CASSLTVAGGYNEQFF
>-|TRBD2|TRBV6-5|TRBJ2-2
TGTGCCAGCAGTCGGACGCGGGGGACCGGGGAGCTGTTTTTT
CASSRTRGTGELFF
>few|-|TRBV6-1|TRBJ1-5
TGTGCCAGCAGTGTTAAGGGAGGTCAGCCCCAGCATTTT
CASSVKGGQPQHF
>-|TRBD1|TRBV4-1|TRBJ1-5
TGCGCCAGCAGCCAAGCCCAGGGGGACAGGGTGGTACCCCAGCATTTT
CASSQAQGDRVVPQHF
>-|-|TRBV6-6|TRBJ1-4
TGTGCCAGCAGTGAGTCCCGCTCCCCCCCAAAACTGTTTTTT
CASSESRSPPKLFF
>once|-|TRBV13|TRBJ1-3
TGTGCCAGCAGCTTTGGGACGTCCTCTGGAAACACCATATATTTT
CASSFGTSSGNTIYF
>-|TRBD2|TRBV9|TRBJ2-7
TGTGCCAGCAGCCCTGATGCACGGGCACGGGGGGCCTACGAGCAGTACTTC
CASSPDARARGAYEQYF
>-|TRBD1|TRBV5-1|TRBJ1-2
TGCGCCAGCACCACCGGGACAGGGGGGAAAGACTATGGCTACACCTTC
CASTTGTGGKDYGYTF
>-|-|TRBV15|TRBJ2-5
TGTGCCACCAGCAGAGTCGGGGGACAGTCGGAGACCCAGTACTTC
CATSRVGGQSETQYF
>-|-|TRBV6-1|TRBJ2-3
TGTGCCAGCAGTGAGGAGGGGGCTGGAACGCAGTATTTT
CASSEEGAGTQYF
>-|TRBD1|TRBV2|TRBJ1-6
TGTGCCAGCAGAGGGACAGGGACCCACAATTCACCCCTCCACTTT
CASRGTGTHNSPLHF
>-|-|TRBV2|TRBJ2-7
TGTGCCAGCGAGGTTGGGGGGGCGTCCTACGAGCAGTACTTC
CASEVGGASYEQYF
>once|-|TRBV2|TRBJ1-2
TGTGCCAGCAGTGCGGAGAGTATCTATGGCTACACCTTC
CASSAESIYGYTF
>-|-|TRBV12-5|TRBJ2-3
TGTGCTAGTGGTTTGGTAGGACAGACCACAGATACGCAGTATTTT
CASGLVGQTTDTQYF
>few|-|TRBV7-9|TRBJ1-4
TGTGCCAGCAGCTCCGACAGCTTAAAACTGTTTTTT
CASSSDSLKLFF
>-|-|TRBV19|TRBJ2-3
TGTGCCAGTAGCCTCGAGGGGGACACAGATACGCAGTATTTT
CASSLEGDTDTQYF
>few|-|TRBV4-2|TRBJ1-3
TGTGCCAGCAGCCAAGGCCGGAGAAGAAGCTCTGGAAACACCATATATTTT
CASSQGRRRSSGNTIYF
>-|TRBD1|TRBV7-2|TRBJ2-6
TGTGCCAGCAGCTTAGTGGGGACAGCCGACTCTGGGGCCAACGTCCTGACTTTC
CASSLVGTADSGANVLTF
>-|TRBD2|TRBV5-4|TRBJ2-3
TGTGCCAGCAGCTCCAGCGGGGGGGGTGGTACGCAGTATTTT
CASSSSGGGGTQYF
>-|-|TRBV6-6|TRBJ1-4
TGTGCCAGCAGCAGTACGGGAGCTTCTAATGAAAAACTGTTTTTT
CASSSTGASNEKLFF
>-|TRBD1|TRBV4-1|TRBJ1-1
TGCGCCAGCAGCCAAGCGCTTCAGGGGGCAGGAACTGAAGCTTTCTTT
CASSQALQGAGTEAFF
>-|TRBD2|TRBV10-3|TRBJ2-1
TGTGCCAACCAACCTAGCGGGGACCGCAATGAGCAGTTCTTC
CANQPSGDRNEQFF
>-|TRBD1|TRBV7-2|TRBJ1-4
TGTGCCAGCAGCTTAGCAGGGGGCAGGGATGAAAAACTGTTTTTT
CASSLAGGRDEKLFF
>-|-|TRBV7-9|TRBJ2-1
TGTGCCAGCAGCTTAGTGTGGAATGAGCAGTTCTTC
CASSLVWNEQFF
>medium-sized|TRBD1|TRBV19|TRBJ1-2
TGTGCCAGTAGTATGGGACAGGCCCACTATGGCTACACCTTC
CASSMGQAHYGYTF
>-|TRBD1|TRBV7-8|TRBJ1-5
TGTGCCAGCAGCTTCCGGGACAGGACGTATAGCAATCAGCCCCAGCATTTT
CASSFRDRTYSNQPQHF
>-|TRBD1|TRBV12-5|TRBJ1-4
TGTGCTAGTGGTCTGACAGGGTCAAGAGAAAAACTGTTTTTT
CASGLTGSREKLFF
>-|-|TRBV5-1|TRBJ2-2
TGCGCCAGCAGCTTGTCTCCGGGGACCGGGGAGCTGTTTTTT
CASSLSPGTGELFF
>once|-|TRBV7-8|TRBJ1-2
TGTGCCAGCAGCTTAAGGGGGGACTATGGCTACACCTTC
CASSLRGDYGYTF
>-|TRBD1|TRBV5-6|TRBJ1-2
TGTGCCAGCAGACTGGGACAGTTATATGGCTACACCTTC
CASRLGQLYGYTF
>-|-|TRBV6-5|TRBJ1-3
TGTGCCAGCAGTGTGTCAAGGGTCTCTGGAAACACCATATATTTT
CASSVSRVSGNTIYF
>-|-|TRBV6-5|TRBJ2-7
TGTGCCAGCAAGCGCGGGGGCTACTACGAGCAGTACTTC
CASKRGGYYEQYF
>few|-|TRBV2|TRBJ1-1
TGTGCCAGCGGCAGTCAGGGTGGGACTGAAGCTTTCTTT
CASGSQGGTEAFF
>-|-|TRBV20-1|TRBJ2-7
TGCAGTGCTAGAGTTACCTACGAGCAGTACTTC
CSARVTYEQYF
>-|-|TRBV9|TRBJ1-1
TGTGCCAGCAGCGCCAGCGGAAACACTGAAGCTTTCTTT
CASSASGNTEAFF
>-|-|TRBV2|TRBJ2-1
TGTGCCAGCTTGAGCTCCTACAATGAGCAGTTCTTC
CASLSSYNEQFF
>-|-|TRBV11-3|TRBJ2-2
TGTGCCAGCAGCTCACATAATAAGAACACCGGGGAGCTGTTTTTT
CASSSHNKNTGELFF
>-|-|TRBV5-1|TRBJ2-7
TGCGCCAGCAGCTCCGTTCCGGGGCCTCCCTCCTACGAGCAGTACTTC
CASSSVPGPPSYEQYF
>-|TRBD1|TRBV5-1|TRBJ1-5
TGCGCCAGCAGCTTGGGCGGGACAGGCCCCTCGGGCAATCAGCCCCAGCATTTT
CASSLGGTGPSGNQPQHF
>-|-|TRBV27|TRBJ2-6
TGTGCCAGCAGCCCAACTCTCGGCTGGTCTGGGGCCAACGTCCTGACTTTC
CASSPTLGWSGANVLTF